This TCR beta chain was recovered during a study of molecular identifiers for immune sequencing clone quantification (dated by TCRdb to 2016 to 2019). As for the study more broadly: For a replicate experiment, RNA from 20,000 or 100,000 naive CD8 T cells was divided into five aliquots, of which four were sequenced. CD8 T cells were used in a methods study to benchmark molecular-identifier clustering-based TCR repertoire sequencing (MIDCIRS) and TCR RNA copy counting.

Summary of the overall study and its limitations: Highly expanded clone sizes could be underestimated because identical TCR molecules may share a barcode. The naive libraries included spiked-in Jurkat TCR RNA (about 11 copies' worth), and this RNA is not part of the donor repertoire. In CMV-specific effector cells, clones with more than 20 RNA copies contained over 99% of molecules, whereas in naive cells such clones contained under 1% of molecules. About 2.9 recovered TCR RNA copies per cell were obtained by modeling, versus roughly 9.1 by digital PCR, implying a capture efficiency of about 30%. Spiked-in Jurkat TCR RNA equivalent to a single cell was reported to be detectable even among approximately 1 million naive CD8 T cells. When barcode sub-clustering was omitted, TCR diversity was inflated by chimeric consensus sequences, with chimeras reaching as high as 47%.

Libraries of naive CD8 T cells were generated from roughly 21,000 to 960,000 sorted cells, with 10%, 30% or 50% of the purified RNA used. On a BD FACSAria II, naive CD8 T cells were FACS-sorted as CD8+CD4-CCR7+CD45RA+ and collected into RLT Plus buffer. Ten to eleven TCR copies' worth of Jurkat RNA were spiked into roughly 19,000-1,000,000 naive CD8 T cell samples to test detection sensitivity. Enrichment of CD8 T cells was done with RosetteSep CD8+ T Cell Enrichment Cocktail plus Ficoll-Paque, and ACK red cell lysis came afterward. Turning to this clonotype: Its target antigen remains unknown. Sequence at one end of the junction differs from germline and may be a read error.

Library preparation used PCR. The sequencer was an Illumina HiSeq 4000. Bulk TCR libraries were generated as previously described, with the TCR primers listed in Table S5 used. Purification of total RNA was performed with the Qiagen AllPrep DNA/RNA kit. Reads from multiple sequencing runs of the same library were pooled before analysis. The paper's data handling went like this. Reads were retained only if the reads had an exact TCR constant sequence, and the retained reads were trimmed to 150 nt and grouped according to their 12-nt molecular barcodes. Reads within each barcode group were sub-clustered using a 15% Levenshtein threshold, and quality-weighted consensus sequences were constructed for each RNA molecule. Non-functional sequences were discarded, and so were lower-count sequences lying one edit away from another sequence. On the basis of fitting two negative binomial distributions, barcode sub-clusters with fewer than 20% of the maximum read count were discarded. Clones were called with MiXCR by TCRdb after fastp trimmed the public reads at Q25, and only in-frame beta chains were retained. Rows merge per CDR3 protein into single entries with the most common DNA and genes. Here the V and J calls rest on TCRdb's processing, not on the authors' analysis. The sample table shows about 510,000 distinct CDR3 sequences, and around a fifth are seen once. Of the sample, about 0.84% is held by the ten largest clones.

CDR1 and CDR2 (MNHEY, SMNVEV) derive from the germline V gene (reference sequence). The CDR3 goes from the cysteine to the phenylalanine over 13 residues. The sequence is cut down to CDR3 DNA, 39 bases in frame from base 1. The receptor was derived from a human donor in good health. Some libraries in this study had Jurkat cell RNA spiked in. The sample consisted of naive CD8+ T cells from blood, with Jurkat cell RNA spiked in. The sample's cell subset or site, from its label and the paper: FACS-sorted CD8+CD4-CCR7+CD45RA+ naive T cells. The chain uses TRBV27 and TRBJ2-6, with no confident D gene call. The nucleotide sequence is given as TGTACCAGCAGTTTGGGGGGGGCCAACGTCCTGACTTTC. It encodes CTSSLGGANVLTF.